This TCR beta chain appears in the sequencing data of a study of T cell responses to AZD1222 COVID-19 vaccine. Overall study findings and caveats: Females made up more of the donors, who were largely white British, and clonal diversity may have come out too low.

Assay used: immunoSEQ multiplex PCR; TCRdb lists only in-frame clones, some missing. The sample lists over 150,000 clones, approximately 90% occurring once. Note on this clone: Its antigen is as yet unknown.

The sequence came from an adult in good health. Sequenced material: peripheral blood, taken on day 0 of AZD1222 vaccination.

The CDR3 loop reads CASSQGVSYNSPLHF. The DNA for the CDR3 is TGTGCCAGCAGCCAAGGGGTTAGCTATAATTCACCCCTCCACTTT. The chain uses TRBV7-9 and TRBJ1-6; a weak D match, TRBD1 (5 bases). Germline V lookup: CDR1 SEHNR, CDR2 FQNEAQ (reference sequence). Trimming cost V 5 bases and J 3 bases, with 11 bases left between them. The CDR3 extends over 15 amino acids.